This TCR beta chain was captured by sequencing in a study of cytomegalovirus exposure and HLA in healthy donors. Study-wide results and limits: Highly shared sequence variants in one cluster were likely a sequencing artifact. Earlier results showed most TCR beta V segments being productive about 87% or about 30% of the time. The study carried out a later analysis of TCR beta sequences. It associated some 18,000 of them with specific HLA alleles at a false discovery rate of 0.05.

Worth noting for this clone: Its antigen is currently unknown.

The PCR made use of 60 Vbeta and 13 Jbeta primers. The table came from immunoSEQ multiplex PCR; TCRdb's copy has only in-frame clones and leaves some out. The data show 97,000 or so clones, about 81% seen once. The sequence was obtained from a man in his forties in good health and CMV-seronegative. The specimen sequenced was PBMCs.

The CDR3 DNA reads as TGTGCCAGCAGCTTAGTAGACAGCCCCGGTAGGGAAGCTTTCTTT. Its protein is CASSLVDSPGREAFF. V is TRBV7-2 and J is TRBJ1-1; D might be TRBD1 (5 bases). The germline gives CDR1 SGHTA, CDR2 FQGNSA. The CDR3 loop spans 15 amino acids. V lost 1 base to trimming and J lost 8 bases, with 17 bases between them.